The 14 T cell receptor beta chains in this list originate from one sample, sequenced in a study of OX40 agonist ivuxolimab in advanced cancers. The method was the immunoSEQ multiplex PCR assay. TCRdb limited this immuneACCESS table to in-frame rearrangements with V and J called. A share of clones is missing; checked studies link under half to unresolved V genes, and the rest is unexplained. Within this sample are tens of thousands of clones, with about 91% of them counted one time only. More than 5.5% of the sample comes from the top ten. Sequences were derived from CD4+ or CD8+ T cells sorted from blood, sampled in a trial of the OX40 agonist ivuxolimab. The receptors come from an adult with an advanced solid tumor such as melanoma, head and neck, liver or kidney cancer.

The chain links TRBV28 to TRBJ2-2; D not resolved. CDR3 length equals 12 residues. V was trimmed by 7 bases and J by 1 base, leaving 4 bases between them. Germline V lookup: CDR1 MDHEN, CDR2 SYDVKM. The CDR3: CASMRNTGELFF. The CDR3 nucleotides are TGTGCCAGCATGAGGAACACCGGGGAGCTGTTTTTT.

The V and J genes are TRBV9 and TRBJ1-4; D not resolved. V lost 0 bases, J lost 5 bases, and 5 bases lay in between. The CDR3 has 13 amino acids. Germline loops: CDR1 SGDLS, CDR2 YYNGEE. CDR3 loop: CASSVGQNEKLFF. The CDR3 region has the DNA TGTGCCAGCAGCGTAGGACAAAATGAAAAACTGTTTTTT. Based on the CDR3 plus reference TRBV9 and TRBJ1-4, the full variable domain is DSGVTQTPKHLITATGQRVTLRCSPRSGDLSVYWYQQSLDQGLQFLIQYYNGEERAKGNILERFSAQQFPDLHSELNLSSLELGDSALYFCASSVGQNEKLFFGSGTQLSVL.

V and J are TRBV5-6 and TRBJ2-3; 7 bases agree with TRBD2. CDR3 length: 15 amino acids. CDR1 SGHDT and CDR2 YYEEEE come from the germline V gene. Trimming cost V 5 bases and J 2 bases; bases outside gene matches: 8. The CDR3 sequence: CASSESGGHTDTQYF. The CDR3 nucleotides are TGTGCCAGCAGTGAGTCGGGAGGCCACACAGATACGCAGTATTTT. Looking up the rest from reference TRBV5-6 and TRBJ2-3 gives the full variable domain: DAGVTQSPTHLIKTRGQQVTLRCSPKSGHDTVSWYQQALGQGPQFIFQYYEEEERQRGNFPDRFSGHQFPNYSSELNVNALLLGDSALYLCASSESGGHTDTQYFGPGTRLTVL.

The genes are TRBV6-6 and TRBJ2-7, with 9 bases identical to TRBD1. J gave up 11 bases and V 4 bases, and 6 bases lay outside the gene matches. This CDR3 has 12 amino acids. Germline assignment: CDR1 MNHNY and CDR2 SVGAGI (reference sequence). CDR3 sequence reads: CASSWTTGGEYF. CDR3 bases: TGTGCCAGCAGTTGGACGACAGGGGGGGAGTACTTC.

The CDR3 DNA is TGTGCCAGCAGGGAGGGACTAACAAGGCTATACAATGAGCAGTTCTTC. It translates to CASREGLTRLYNEQFF. The V and J genes are TRBV7-9 and TRBJ2-1; 7 bases align to TRBD2. There are 16 residues in the CDR3. CDR1 and CDR2 from the germline V gene are SEHNR and FQNEAQ (reference sequence). Trimming took 6 bases from V and 4 from J; bases not matched to a gene: 12.

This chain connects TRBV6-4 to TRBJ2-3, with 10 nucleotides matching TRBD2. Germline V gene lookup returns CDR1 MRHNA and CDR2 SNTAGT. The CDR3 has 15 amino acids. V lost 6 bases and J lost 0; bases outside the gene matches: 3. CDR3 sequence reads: CASRKTSGSTDTQYF. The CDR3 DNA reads TGTGCCAGCAGGAAGACTAGCGGGAGCACAGATACGCAGTATTTT.

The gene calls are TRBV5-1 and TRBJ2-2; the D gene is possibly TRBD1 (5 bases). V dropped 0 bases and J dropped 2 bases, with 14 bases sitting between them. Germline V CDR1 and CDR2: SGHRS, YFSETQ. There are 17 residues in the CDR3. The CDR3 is CASSLVSAGINTGELFF. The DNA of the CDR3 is TGCGCCAGCAGCTTGGTTTCGGCAGGGATAAACACCGGGGAGCTGTTTTTT.

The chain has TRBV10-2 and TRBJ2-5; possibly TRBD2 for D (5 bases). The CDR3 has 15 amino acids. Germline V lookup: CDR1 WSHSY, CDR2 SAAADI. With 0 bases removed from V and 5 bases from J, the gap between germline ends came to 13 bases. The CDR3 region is CASSESRDQAETQYF. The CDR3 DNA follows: TGCGCCAGCAGTGAGTCCCGGGATCAGGCGGAGACCCAGTACTTC.

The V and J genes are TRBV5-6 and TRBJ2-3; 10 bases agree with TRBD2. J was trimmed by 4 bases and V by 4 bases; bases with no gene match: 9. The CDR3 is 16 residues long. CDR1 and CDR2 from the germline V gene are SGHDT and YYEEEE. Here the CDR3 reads CASSPLAGGKADTQYF. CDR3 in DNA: TGTGCCAGCAGCCCATTAGCGGGAGGAAAGGCAGATACGCAGTATTTT.

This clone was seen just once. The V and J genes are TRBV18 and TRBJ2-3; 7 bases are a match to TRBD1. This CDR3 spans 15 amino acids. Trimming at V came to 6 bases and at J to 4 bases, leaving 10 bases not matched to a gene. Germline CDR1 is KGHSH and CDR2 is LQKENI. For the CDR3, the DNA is TGTGCCAGCTCCCGAGACAGGGCGAAGGCAGATACGCAGTATTTT. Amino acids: CASSRDRAKADTQYF.

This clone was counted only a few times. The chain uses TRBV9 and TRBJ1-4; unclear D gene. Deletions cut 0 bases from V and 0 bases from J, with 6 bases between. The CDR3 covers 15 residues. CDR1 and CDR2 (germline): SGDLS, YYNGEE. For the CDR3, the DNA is TGTGCCAGCAGCGTAGGGGGTACAACTAATGAAAAACTGTTTTTT. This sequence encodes CASSVGGTTNEKLFF.

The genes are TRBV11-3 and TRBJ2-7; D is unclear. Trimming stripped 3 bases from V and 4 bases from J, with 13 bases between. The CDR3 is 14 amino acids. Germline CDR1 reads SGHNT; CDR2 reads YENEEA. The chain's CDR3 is CASSFVTRPYEQYF. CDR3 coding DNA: TGTGCCAGCAGCTTTGTAACCCGCCCGTACGAGCAGTACTTC.

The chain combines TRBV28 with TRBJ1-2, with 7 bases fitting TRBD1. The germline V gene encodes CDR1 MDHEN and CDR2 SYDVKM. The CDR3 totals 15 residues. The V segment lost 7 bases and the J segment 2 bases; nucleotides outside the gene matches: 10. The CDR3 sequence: CASIPGTDYNYGYTF. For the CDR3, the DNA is TGTGCCAGCATACCGGGGACAGACTACAACTATGGCTACACCTTC.

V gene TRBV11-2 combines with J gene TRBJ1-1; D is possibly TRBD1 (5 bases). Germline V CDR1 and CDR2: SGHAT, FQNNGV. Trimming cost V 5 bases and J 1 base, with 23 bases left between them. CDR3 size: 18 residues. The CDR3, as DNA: TGTGCCAGCAGCATGCTACGACAGCCCACTACTACGAACACTGAAGCTTTCTTT. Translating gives CASSMLRQPTTTNTEAFF.